The rows below give T cell receptor beta chains drawn from one sample of a study of control samples from healthy donors and cancer patients. The table came from immunoSEQ multiplex PCR; TCRdb's copy has only in-frame clones and leaves some out. The sample has some 120,000 clones, more than 75% seen once. The sample was blood. The receptor set was obtained from a woman in her seventies in good health. CDR3s include the opening cysteine and the closing phenylalanine or tryptophan. D genes are given only for firm matches. Some rows mark clone size as missing; the rest say once, few, many or name a class of expanded clone.

V: TRBV28
D: NA
size: NA
J: TRBJ2-2
CDR3: CASSFPWTRGTGELFF
DNA: TGTGCCAGCAGTTTTCCCTGGACGAGGGGCACCGGGGAGCTGTTTTTT

V: TRBV7-2
D: NA
size: NA
J: TRBJ2-5
CDR3: CASSLGAVETQYF
DNA: TGTGCCAGCAGCTTAGGAGCGGTAGAGACCCAGTACTTC

V: TRBV6-5
D: TRBD1
size: NA
J: TRBJ1-2
CDR3: CASSYQGVGGYTF
DNA: TGTGCCAGCAGTTACCAGGGGGTGGGTGGCTACACCTTC

V: TRBV6-5
D: NA
size: NA
J: TRBJ1-2
CDR3: CASSHPRVGYTF
DNA: TGTGCCAGCAGCCATCCCAGGGTCGGCTACACCTTC

V: TRBV9
D: NA
size: once
J: TRBJ2-3
CDR3: CASSGSSTGAYSGDTQYF
DNA: TGTGCCAGCAGCGGGAGCTCAACGGGTGCATACTCTGGGGATACGCAGTATTTT

V: TRBV7-8
D: NA
size: NA
J: TRBJ1-1
CDR3: CASSLLGGGWTEAFF
DNA: TGTGCCAGCAGCTTACTCGGGGGTGGGTGGACTGAAGCTTTCTTT

V: TRBV12-3/TRBV12-4
D: NA
size: NA
J: TRBJ1-2
CDR3: CASSLVLYGYTF
DNA: TGTGCCAGCAGTTTAGTACTTTATGGCTACACCTTC

V: TRBV5-6
D: TRBD2
size: NA
J: TRBJ2-2
CDR3: CASSLSGAWTGTGELFF
DNA: TGTGCCAGCAGCTTGAGCGGGGCCTGGACGGGCACCGGGGAGCTGTTTTTT

V: TRBV24-1
D: TRBD2
size: once
J: TRBJ2-1
CDR3: CATSTTAGERNNEQFF
DNA: TGTGCCACCAGCACCACGGCGGGGGAAAGAAACAATGAGCAGTTCTTC

V: TRBV29-1
D: NA
size: NA
J: TRBJ1-5
CDR3: CSVDTGEVVNQPQHF
DNA: TGCAGCGTTGACACAGGTGAAGTCGTCAATCAGCCCCAGCATTTT

V: TRBV5-1
D: NA
size: NA
J: TRBJ1-3
CDR3: CASNTGSSGNTIYF
DNA: TGCGCCAGCAACACAGGGAGCTCTGGAAACACCATATATTTT

V: TRBV7-9
D: NA
size: NA
J: TRBJ2-3
CDR3: CASSPRTDTQYF
DNA: TGTGCCAGCAGCCCCCGCACAGATACGCAGTATTTT

V: TRBV12-3/TRBV12-4
D: NA
size: NA
J: TRBJ1-5
CDR3: CASTQNSNQPQHF
DNA: TGTGCCAGCACCCAGAATAGCAATCAGCCCCAGCATTTT

V: TRBV10-2
D: TRBD1
size: NA
J: TRBJ1-2
CDR3: CASSGQGNYGYTF
DNA: TGCGCCAGCAGTGGACAGGGCAACTATGGCTACACCTTC

V: TRBV5-6
D: NA
size: NA
J: TRBJ2-3
CDR3: CASSPDLTDTQYF
DNA: TGTGCCAGCAGCCCAGACCTCACAGATACGCAGTATTTT

V: TRBV5-6
D: NA
size: NA
J: TRBJ1-1
CDR3: CASSLGTEAFF
DNA: TGTGCCAGCAGCTTGGGAACTGAAGCTTTCTTT

V: TRBV5-6
D: TRBD1
size: NA
J: TRBJ1-5
CDR3: CASSATGAQGYKPQHF
DNA: TGTGCCAGCAGCGCTACAGGGGCCCAAGGGTACAAGCCCCAGCATTTT

V: TRBV29-1
D: NA
size: once
J: TRBJ1-5
CDR3: CSVGELDQPQHF
DNA: TGCAGCGTTGGGGAGCTCGATCAGCCCCAGCATTTT

V: TRBV12-3/TRBV12-4
D: NA
size: few
J: TRBJ2-7
CDR3: CASSLKIYEQYF
DNA: TGTGCCAGCAGTTTAAAGATCTACGAGCAGTACTTC

V: TRBV5-4
D: TRBD1
size: NA
J: TRBJ1-4
CDR3: CASSLAGTGGAKLFF
DNA: TGTGCCAGCAGCTTGGCCGGGACAGGGGGGGCGAAACTGTTTTTT

V: TRBV14
D: NA
size: few
J: TRBJ1-2
CDR3: CASSEGSSYGYTF
DNA: TGTGCCAGCAGCGAGGGGAGCAGCTATGGCTACACCTTC

V: TRBV7-9
D: NA
size: NA
J: TRBJ1-6
CDR3: CASSLEGVNSPLHF
DNA: TGTGCCAGCAGCTTAGAAGGGGTGAATTCACCCCTCCACTTT

V: TRBV29-1
D: NA
size: NA
J: TRBJ2-3
CDR3: CSVEGAGGTDTQYF
DNA: TGCAGCGTTGAAGGGGCAGGGGGGACAGATACGCAGTATTTT

V: TRBV19
D: TRBD1
size: NA
J: TRBJ1-5
CDR3: CASITTGAGNQPQHF
DNA: TGTGCCAGTATCACCACAGGGGCCGGGAATCAGCCCCAGCATTTT

V: TRBV3-1/TRBV3-2
D: TRBD1
size: medium-sized
J: TRBJ2-1
CDR3: CASSPLDRVHEQFF
DNA: TGTGCCAGCAGCCCGCTCGACAGGGTCCATGAGCAGTTCTTC

V: TRBV12-3/TRBV12-4
D: NA
size: NA
J: TRBJ2-6
CDR3: CASSYPGANVLTF
DNA: TGTGCCAGCAGTTATCCTGGGGCCAACGTCCTGACTTTC

V: TRBV3-1/TRBV3-2
D: TRBD1
size: NA
J: TRBJ2-1
CDR3: CASSTGGDPSPLNEQFF
DNA: TGTGCCAGCAGTACAGGGGGCGACCCATCCCCTCTCAATGAGCAGTTCTTC

V: TRBV18
D: TRBD2
size: NA
J: TRBJ2-1
CDR3: CASSSGLGGYNEQFF
DNA: TGTGCCAGCTCCTCTGGCCTGGGAGGGTACAATGAGCAGTTCTTC